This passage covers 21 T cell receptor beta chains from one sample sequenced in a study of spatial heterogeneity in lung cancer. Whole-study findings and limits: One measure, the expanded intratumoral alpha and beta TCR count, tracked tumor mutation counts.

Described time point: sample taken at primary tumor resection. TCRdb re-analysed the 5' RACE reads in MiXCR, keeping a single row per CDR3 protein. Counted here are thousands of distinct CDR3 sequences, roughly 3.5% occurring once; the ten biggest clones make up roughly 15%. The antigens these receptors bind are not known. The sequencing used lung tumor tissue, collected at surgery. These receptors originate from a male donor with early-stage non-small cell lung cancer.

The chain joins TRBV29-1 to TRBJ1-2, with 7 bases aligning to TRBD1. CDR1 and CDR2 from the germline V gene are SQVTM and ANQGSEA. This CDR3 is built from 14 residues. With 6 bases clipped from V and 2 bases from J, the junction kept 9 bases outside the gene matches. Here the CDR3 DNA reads TGCAGCGTCCCAACGACAGGGAGAAACTATGGCTACACCTTC. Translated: CSVPTTGRNYGYTF.

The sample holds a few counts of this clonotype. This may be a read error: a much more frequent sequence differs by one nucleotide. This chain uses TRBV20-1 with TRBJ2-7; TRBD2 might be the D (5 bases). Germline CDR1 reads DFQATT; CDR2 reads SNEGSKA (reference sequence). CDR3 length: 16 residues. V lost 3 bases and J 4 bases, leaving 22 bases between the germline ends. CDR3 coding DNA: TGCAGTGCTAGCCTCGGTAGCGTTCGGCCTAGTTACGAGCAGTACTTC. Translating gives CSASLGSVRPSYEQYF.

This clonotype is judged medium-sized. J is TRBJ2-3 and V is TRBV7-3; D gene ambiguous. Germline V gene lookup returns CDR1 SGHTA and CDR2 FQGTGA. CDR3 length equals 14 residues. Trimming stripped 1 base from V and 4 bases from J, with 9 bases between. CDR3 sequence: CASSLNTGADTQYF. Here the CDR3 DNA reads TGTGCCAGCAGCTTAAATACCGGTGCAGATACGCAGTATTTT.

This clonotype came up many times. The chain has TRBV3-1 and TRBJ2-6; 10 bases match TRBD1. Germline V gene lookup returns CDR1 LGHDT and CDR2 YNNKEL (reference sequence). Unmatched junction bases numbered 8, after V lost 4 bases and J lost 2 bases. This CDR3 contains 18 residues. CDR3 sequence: CASSRETGGITGANVLTF. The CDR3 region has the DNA TGTGCCAGCAGCCGAGAGACAGGGGGCATTACTGGGGCCAACGTCCTGACTTTC. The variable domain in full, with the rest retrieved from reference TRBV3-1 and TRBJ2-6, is DTAVSQTPKYLVTQMGNDKSIKCEQNLGHDTMYWYKQDSKKFLKIMFSYNNKELIINETVPNRFSPKSPDKAHLNLHINSLELGDSAVYFCASSRETGGITGANVLTFGAGSRLTVL.

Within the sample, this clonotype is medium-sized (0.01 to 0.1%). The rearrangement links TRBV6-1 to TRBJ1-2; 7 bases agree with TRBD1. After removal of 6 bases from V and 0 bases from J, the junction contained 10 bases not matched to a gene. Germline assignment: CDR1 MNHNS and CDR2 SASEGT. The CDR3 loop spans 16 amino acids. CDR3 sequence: CASSSTYRGANYGYTF. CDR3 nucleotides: TGTGCCAGCAGCTCTACATACAGGGGAGCTAACTATGGCTACACCTTC.

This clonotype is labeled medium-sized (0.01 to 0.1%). CDR3 DNA sequence: TGTGCCAGCTCACCACCTAGCGGGAGGTCAGATACGCAGTATTTT. As protein: CASSPPSGRSDTQYF. The J gene is TRBJ2-3, the V gene TRBV18; 10 bases fit TRBD2. The CDR3 runs to 15 residues. V was pared by 0 bases and J by 4 bases, with 1 base of the junction left unmatched. Germline assignment: CDR1 KGHSH and CDR2 LQKENI.

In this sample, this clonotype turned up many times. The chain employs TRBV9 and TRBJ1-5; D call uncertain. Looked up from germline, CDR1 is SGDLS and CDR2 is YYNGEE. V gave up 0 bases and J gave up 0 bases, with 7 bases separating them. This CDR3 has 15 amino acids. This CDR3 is CASSVDGRSNQPQHF. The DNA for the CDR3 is TGTGCCAGCAGCGTAGACGGGCGTAGCAATCAGCCCCAGCATTTT. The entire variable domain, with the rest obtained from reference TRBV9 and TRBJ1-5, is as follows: DSGVTQTPKHLITATGQRVTLRCSPRSGDLSVYWYQQSLDQGLQFLIQYYNGEERAKGNILERFSAQQFPDLHSELNLSSLELGDSALYFCASSVDGRSNQPQHFGDGTRLSIL.

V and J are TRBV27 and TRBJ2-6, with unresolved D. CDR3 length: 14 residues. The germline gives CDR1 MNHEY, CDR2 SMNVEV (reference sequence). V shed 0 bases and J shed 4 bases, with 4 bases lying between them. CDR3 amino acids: CASSLSRGANVLTF. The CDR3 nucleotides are TGTGCCAGCAGTTTATCGAGGGGGGCCAACGTCCTGACTTTC.

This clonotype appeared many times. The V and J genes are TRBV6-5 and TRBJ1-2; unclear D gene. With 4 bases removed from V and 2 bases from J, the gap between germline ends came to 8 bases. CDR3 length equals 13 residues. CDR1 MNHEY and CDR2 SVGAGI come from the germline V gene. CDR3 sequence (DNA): TGTGCCAGCAGTTTTGACCGAAACTATGGCTACACCTTC. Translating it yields CASSFDRNYGYTF.

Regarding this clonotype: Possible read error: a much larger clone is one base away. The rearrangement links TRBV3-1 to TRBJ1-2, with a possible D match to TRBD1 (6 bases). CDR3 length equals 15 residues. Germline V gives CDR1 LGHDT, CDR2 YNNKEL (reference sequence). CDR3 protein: CACSQEGGWNYGYTF. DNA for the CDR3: TGTGCCTGCAGCCAAGAAGGGGGTTGGAACTATGGCTACACCTTC. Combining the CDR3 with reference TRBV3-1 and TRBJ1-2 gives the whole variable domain DTAVSQTPKYLVTQMGNDKSIKCEQNLGHDTMYWYKQDSKKFLKIMFSYNNKELIINETVPNRFSPKSPDKAHLNLHINSLELGDSAVYFCACSQEGGWNYGYTFGSGTRLTVV.

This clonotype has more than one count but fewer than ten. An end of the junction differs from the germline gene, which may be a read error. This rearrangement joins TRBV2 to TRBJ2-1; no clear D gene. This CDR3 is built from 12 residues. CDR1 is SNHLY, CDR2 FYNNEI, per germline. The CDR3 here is CASSEERSYHHF. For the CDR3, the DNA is TGTGCCAGCAGTGAAGAACGCTCATACCATCACTTC. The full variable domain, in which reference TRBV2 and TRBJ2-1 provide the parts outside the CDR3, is EPEVTQTPSHQVTQMGQEVILRCVPISNHLYFYWYRQILGQKVEFLVSFYNNEISEKSEIFDDQFSVERPDGSNFTLKIRSTKLEDSAMYFCASSEERSYHHFGPGTRLTVL.

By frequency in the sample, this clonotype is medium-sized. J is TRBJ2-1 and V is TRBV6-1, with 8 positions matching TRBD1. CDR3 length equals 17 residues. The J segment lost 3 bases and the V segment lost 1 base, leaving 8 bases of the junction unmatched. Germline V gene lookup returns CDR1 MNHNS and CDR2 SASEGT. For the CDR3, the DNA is TGTGCCAGCAGTGAAGGAAGTTTGGGACAGGTCTACAATGAGCAGTTCTTC. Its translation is CASSEGSLGQVYNEQFF.

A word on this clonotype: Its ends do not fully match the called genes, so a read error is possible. The CDR3 coding sequence is TGTGCCAGCAGCCAAGATCGGGCGGCCTATGGCTACAACTTC. Its protein is CASSQDRAAYGYNF. The J gene is TRBJ1-2, the V gene TRBV3-1; D is uncertain. This CDR3 region has 14 residues. Germline loops: CDR1 LGHDT, CDR2 YNNKEL (reference sequence).

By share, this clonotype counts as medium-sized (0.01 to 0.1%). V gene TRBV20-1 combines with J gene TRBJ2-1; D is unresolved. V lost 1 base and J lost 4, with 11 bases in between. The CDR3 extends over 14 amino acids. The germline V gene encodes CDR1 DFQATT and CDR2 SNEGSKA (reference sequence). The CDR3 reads CSARGQTGYNEQFF. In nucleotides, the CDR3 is TGCAGTGCTAGAGGTCAAACGGGTTACAATGAGCAGTTCTTC.

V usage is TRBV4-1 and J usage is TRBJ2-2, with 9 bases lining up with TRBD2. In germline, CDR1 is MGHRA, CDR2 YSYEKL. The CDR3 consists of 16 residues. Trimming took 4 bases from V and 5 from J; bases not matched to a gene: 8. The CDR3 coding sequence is TGCGCCAGCAGCCTTTCAGCGGGGGGAGAAACCGGGGAGCTGTTTTTT. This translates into CASSLSAGGETGELFF.

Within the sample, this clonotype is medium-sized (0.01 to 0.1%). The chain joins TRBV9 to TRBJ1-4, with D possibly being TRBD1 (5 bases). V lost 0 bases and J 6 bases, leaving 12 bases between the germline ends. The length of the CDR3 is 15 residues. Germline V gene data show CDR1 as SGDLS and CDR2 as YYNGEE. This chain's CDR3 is CASSVGGREDEKLFF. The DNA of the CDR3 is TGTGCCAGCAGCGTAGGGGGCCGGGAGGATGAAAAACTGTTTTTT. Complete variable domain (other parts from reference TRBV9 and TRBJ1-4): DSGVTQTPKHLITATGQRVTLRCSPRSGDLSVYWYQQSLDQGLQFLIQYYNGEERAKGNILERFSAQQFPDLHSELNLSSLELGDSALYFCASSVGGREDEKLFFGSGTQLSVL.

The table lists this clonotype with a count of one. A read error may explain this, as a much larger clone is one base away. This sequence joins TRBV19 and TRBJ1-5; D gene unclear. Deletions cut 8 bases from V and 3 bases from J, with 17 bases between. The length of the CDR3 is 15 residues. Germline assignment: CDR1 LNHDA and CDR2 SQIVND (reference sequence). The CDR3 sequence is CASRSFRIDNQPQHF. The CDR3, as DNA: TGTGCCAGTCGCTCGTTTCGGATAGACAATCAGCCCCAGCATTTT.

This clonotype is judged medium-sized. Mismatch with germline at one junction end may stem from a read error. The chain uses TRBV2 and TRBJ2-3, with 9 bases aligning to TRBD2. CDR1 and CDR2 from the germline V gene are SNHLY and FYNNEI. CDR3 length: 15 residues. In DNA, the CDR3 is TGTGCCAGGAGTGGAAGGGTAGCGGGAGTGGATACGCAGTATTTT. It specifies CARSGRVAGVDTQYF.

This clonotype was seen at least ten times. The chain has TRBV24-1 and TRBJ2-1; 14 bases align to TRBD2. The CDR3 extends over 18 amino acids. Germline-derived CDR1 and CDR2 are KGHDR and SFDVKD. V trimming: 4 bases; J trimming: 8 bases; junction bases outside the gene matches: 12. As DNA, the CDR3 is TGTGCCACCAGTGACCCCGGACTAGCGGGGGGAGGTAACCATGAGCAGTTCTTC. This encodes CATSDPGLAGGGNHEQFF.

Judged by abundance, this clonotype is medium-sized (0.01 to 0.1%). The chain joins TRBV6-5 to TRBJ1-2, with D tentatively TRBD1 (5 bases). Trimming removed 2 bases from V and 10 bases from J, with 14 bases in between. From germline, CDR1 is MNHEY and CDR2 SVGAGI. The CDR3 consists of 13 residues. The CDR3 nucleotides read TGTGCCAGCAGTTACAACAGGCTCGAACCCTACACCTTC. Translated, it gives CASSYNRLEPYTF.

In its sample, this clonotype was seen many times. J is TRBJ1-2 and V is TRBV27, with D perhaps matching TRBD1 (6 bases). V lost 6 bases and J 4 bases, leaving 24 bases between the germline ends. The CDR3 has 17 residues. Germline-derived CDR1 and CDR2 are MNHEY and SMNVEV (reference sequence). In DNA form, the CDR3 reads TGTGCCAGCAGCTCACATCGGACAGTCGAGCTGACCTATGGCTACACCTTC. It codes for CASSSHRTVELTYGYTF.